These 27 T cell receptor beta chains share one sample of origin, sequenced in a study of tumor-infiltrating lymphocytes in glioblastoma multiforme. TCR beta libraries were built from RNA through three nested multiplex PCR rounds using modified ARM-PCR. TCRdb recomputed calls from the multiplex PCR reads with MiXCR, one row per CDR3 protein. The sample records roughly 9,100 distinct CDR3 sequences, around 80% being singletons. Sample: brain tumor tissue. These receptors all stem from a male donor with glioblastoma.

A word on this clonotype: One junction end does not reproduce the germline sequence, and a read error may be involved. V usage is TRBV11-2 and J usage is TRBJ2-2; D unclear. Germline loops: CDR1 SGHAT, CDR2 FQNNGV. The CDR3 extends over 16 amino acids. The CDR3 region has the DNA TGTGTCAGCAGCTTAGATCTCCCTCCGAACACCCGGGAGCTGTTTTTT. This encodes CVSSLDLPPNTRELFF.

The V and J genes are TRBV6-5 and TRBJ2-1; 9 bases match TRBD1. From germline, CDR1 is MNHEY and CDR2 SVGAGI. V dropped 6 bases and J dropped 6; count of bases not matched to a gene: 6. CDR3 length equals 14 residues. CDR3 protein: CASRTGQGPNEQFF. CDR3 coding DNA: TGTGCCAGCAGAACCGGACAGGGGCCCAATGAGCAGTTCTTC.

This clonotype was recorded once. The chain couples TRBV20-1 to TRBJ1-1, with TRBD1 matching 8 bases. The germline gives CDR1 DFQATT, CDR2 SNEGSKA (reference sequence). The CDR3 covers 14 residues. V shed 5 bases, J shed 5 bases, and the junction held 10 bases outside the gene matches. The CDR3 loop is CSADPSDRVTEAFF. The CDR3 DNA reads as TGCAGTGCTGACCCCTCGGACAGGGTGACTGAAGCTTTCTTT.

J is TRBJ1-1 and V is TRBV12-3 or TRBV12-4; D may be TRBD1 (6 bases). CDR3 length: 14 amino acids. V was cut by 5 bases and J by 0 bases, with 10 bases left in between. The CDR3 protein is CASSRDTMNTEAFF. CDR3 DNA sequence: TGTGCCAGCAGTCGGGACACCATGAACACTGAAGCTTTCTTT.

The chain carries TRBV29-1 and TRBJ2-1, with no clear D. The CDR3 runs 11 residues. V lost 2 bases to trimming and J lost 15 bases, with 14 bases between them. Germline V gives CDR1 SQVTM, CDR2 ANQGSEA. The CDR3 region is CSVEKGPIRFF. CDR3 DNA sequence: TGCAGCGTTGAAAAAGGCCCTATCCGGTTCTTC.

V usage is TRBV7-9 and J usage is TRBJ2-7, with TRBD2 as a possible D gene (6 bases). Germline V CDR1 and CDR2: SEHNR, FQNEAQ (reference sequence). This CDR3 region has 14 residues. Between the trimmed V and J ends, which lost 2 bases and 4 bases, there was a span of 12 bases. CDR3: CASSLSGVEYEQYF. The CDR3 DNA follows: TGTGCCAGCAGCTTATCGGGAGTTGAATACGAGCAGTACTTC.

Comments on this clonotype: Lacking the conserved final phenylalanine or tryptophan, this CDR3 likely reflects a read error. The limits of the CDR3 on the DNA are not certain, so only TCRdb's listed CDR3 is given. J is TRBJ2-1 and V is TRBV6-1. The CDR3 is 15 amino acids long, termini counted. CDR1 is MNHNS and CDR2 is SASEGT in the germline V gene. CDR3 in amino acids: CASSEEDVAYNEEFL.

A remark on this clonotype: One end of the junction fails to match germline, which may point to a read error. The V and J genes are TRBV30 and TRBJ1-4, with 7 bases lining up with TRBD1. The CDR3 spans 16 residues. Per germline, CDR1 GTSNPN and CDR2 SVGIG (reference sequence). Here the CDR3 reads CARRTKQGTPDEKLFF. The DNA for the CDR3 is TGTGCCCGGAGAACCAAACAGGGGACTCCGGATGAAAAACTGTTTTTT.

About this clonotype: The junction and the germline gene differ at one end; a read error may be behind it. V is TRBV11-3 and J is TRBJ2-2; possible D gene TRBD2, 5 bases. CDR3 size: 12 residues. Germline CDR1 SGHNT, CDR2 YENEEA. CDR3 region: CANSLRSGELFF. In nucleotides, the CDR3 is TGTGCCAACAGCTTACGATCCGGGGAGCTGTTTTTC.

This clonotype was observed many times. A read error is possible here, since a much larger clone lies one base away. The chain couples TRBV4-2 to TRBJ2-3; 13 bases agree with TRBD2. CDR3 length: 17 amino acids. Germline assignment: CDR1 LGHNA and CDR2 YNFKEQ. Here the CDR3 reads CASSQDPLGLAGDTRYF. In DNA form, the CDR3 reads TGTGCCAGCAGCCAAGATCCGCTAGGACTAGCGGGAGATACGCGGTATTTT.

This chain links TRBV11-2 with TRBJ2-7, with TRBD2 matching 12 bases. The germline CDR1 and CDR2 sequences are SGHAT and FQNNGV. The CDR3 contains 11 residues. DNA of the CDR3: TGTTCTAGCGGGAGGGCCTACGAGCAGTACTTC. Protein sequence: CSSGRAYEQYF.

Details on this clonotype: A read error may produce the germline difference seen at one junction end. V gene TRBV29-1 combines with J gene TRBJ2-7, with 7 bases matching TRBD2. Germline V lookup: CDR1 SQVTM, CDR2 ANQGSEA. The CDR3 extends over 12 amino acids. CDR3 in DNA: TGCAGCGTTGTGGGAGGGCCCTACGAGCAATACTTC. Residues: CSVVGGPYEQYF.

V usage is TRBV20-1 and J usage is TRBJ2-2, with a possible D match to TRBD1 (6 bases). The V gene lost 0 bases and the J gene lost 0 bases, with 20 bases spanning the gap. CDR3 length: 19 amino acids. CDR1 and CDR2 from the germline V gene are DFQATT and SNEGSKA (reference sequence). In DNA, the CDR3 is TGCAGTGCTAGAGATCAATGGGACACCTCATCCGCGAACACCGGGGAGCTGTTTTTT. Protein product: CSARDQWDTSSANTGELFF.

Comment on this clonotype: The conserved phenylalanine or tryptophan is not found at the CDR3 terminus, so this likely reflects a read error. V gene TRBV11-2 combines with J gene TRBJ2-1, with D perhaps matching TRBD1 (5 bases). From germline, CDR1 is SGHAT and CDR2 FQNNGV. Deletions cut 9 bases from V and 6 bases from J, with 27 bases between. This CDR3 comprises 17 residues. The CDR3: CASGLAVMGPSRNEQFS. The CDR3 DNA reads TGTGCCAGTGGCTTAGCAGTAATGGGGCCTTCGCGCAATGAGCAGTTCTCC.

V gene TRBV29-1 combines with J gene TRBJ1-2; D gene uncertain. This CDR3 has 12 amino acids. Germline loops: CDR1 SQVTM, CDR2 ANQGSEA. The V end was cut by 2 bases, the J end by 7 bases, with 11 bases between. In nucleotides, the CDR3 is TGCAGCGTTGAAACGGATTGGAGTGGCTACACCTTC. This translates into CSVETDWSGYTF.

The chain carries TRBV5-1 and TRBJ2-4; 8 positions match TRBD1. The J segment lost 9 bases and the V segment lost 0 bases, leaving 8 bases of the junction unmatched. The CDR3 length is 15 residues. Per the germline V gene, CDR1 is SGHRS and CDR2 is YFSETQ. The CDR3 is CASSLDGQGWGIQYF. CDR3 DNA sequence: TGCGCCAGCAGCTTGGACGGACAGGGTTGGGGCATTCAGTACTTC.

As concerns this clonotype: A junction end diverges from the germline sequence, so it may reflect a read error. The chain has TRBV11-2 and TRBJ1-1, with 8 bases identical to TRBD1. This CDR3 comprises 17 residues. Germline V gene data show CDR1 as SGHAT and CDR2 as FQNNGV. The CDR3 DNA reads TGTGCCGGCAGTGCACAGCCGGGACAGGACGGGAGAACTGAAGCTTTCTTT. Its translation is CAGSAQPGQDGRTEAFF.

The CDR3 DNA follows: TGTGCCAGCAGTTTAGACACCACCTTACTCCAGCATTTT. Translated: CASSLDTTLLQHF. The chain joins TRBV12-3 or TRBV12-4 to TRBJ1-5; D unresolved. The CDR3 has 13 amino acids. The V and J ends lost 1 base and 12 bases respectively, with 13 bases between them.

The gene calls are TRBV29-1 and TRBJ1-2; D remains ambiguous. The V gene lost 7 bases and the J gene lost 8 bases, with 20 bases spanning the gap. The CDR3 is 13 amino acids. The germline V gene encodes CDR1 SQVTM and CDR2 ANQGSEA. This CDR3 is CSAEQISPQGYTF. CDR3 nucleotide sequence: TGCAGCGCGGAACAGATATCCCCGCAGGGCTACACCTTC.

Ten or more counts support this clonotype. The V gene is TRBV11-2, the J gene TRBJ2-7, with D possibly matching TRBD2 (5 bases). The CDR3 runs 13 residues. Deletions cut 5 bases from V and 4 bases from J, with 12 bases between. Germline CDR1 and CDR2: SGHAT and FQNNGV. The CDR3 here is CASSRGLTYEQYF. CDR3 DNA sequence: TGTGCCAGCAGCAGAGGACTCACATACGAGCAGTACTTC.

This chain links TRBV11-2 with TRBJ2-7; 7 positions match TRBD1. Trimming cost V 5 bases and J 9 bases; bases outside gene matches: 13. Germline V gene lookup returns CDR1 SGHAT and CDR2 FQNNGV. The CDR3 consists of 14 residues. The CDR3 loop reads CASSQVGQPRGQYF. In DNA form, the CDR3 reads TGTGCCAGCAGCCAAGTGGGACAGCCGAGAGGGCAGTACTTC.

The rearrangement uses TRBV14 and TRBJ2-1; 8 nucleotides agree with TRBD2. The germline V gene has CDR1 SGHDN and CDR2 FVKESK. The V gene end was trimmed by 4 bases and the J gene end by 4 bases; junction bases not matched to a gene: 12. The CDR3 is made up of 17 amino acids. The CDR3 protein is CASSPGSGRIWYNEQFF. For the CDR3, the DNA is TGTGCCAGCAGCCCGGGGAGCGGGAGAATATGGTACAATGAGCAGTTCTTC.

Notes on this clonotype: At one end, the junction sequence differs from germline, possibly due to a read error. The chain combines TRBV4-1 with TRBJ1-6; no clear D. Germline loops: CDR1 MGHRA, CDR2 YSYEKL. The CDR3 is made up of 15 amino acids. The DNA of the CDR3 is TGCGCCAGCCGAAACCTCGCATCTGGGGTTTCACGCCTCCACTTT. Its translation: CASRNLASGVSRLHF.

For this clonotype: Because the CDR3 is missing its conserved closing phenylalanine or tryptophan, this is likely a read error. No DNA is shown, since the ends of the CDR3 on it are uncertain; the CDR3 is the one TCRdb lists. The chain joins TRBV29-1 to TRBJ2-7; the tabulated D call, TRBD1, remains unverified against the DNA. The CDR3 spans 14 amino acids, including both terminal residues. Looked up from germline, CDR1 is SQVTM and CDR2 is ANQGSEA. CDR3 sequence: CSVVGDKGFYVQHL.

A word on this clonotype: One junction end disagrees with the germline gene, perhaps due to a read error. J is TRBJ2-2 and V is TRBV11-1, with D maybe TRBD2 (5 bases). CDR3 size: 11 residues. Germline V gene data show CDR1 as SGHAT and CDR2 as FQDESV (reference sequence). The CDR3 nucleotides are TGTGCCAGTTGGCACACCGGGGAGTTGTTTTTT. Its translation is CASWHTGELFF.

This clonotype showed up just once. Likely a read error: the CDR3 ends without its conserved phenylalanine or tryptophan. The gene calls are TRBV11-2 and TRBJ2-3, with D perhaps matching TRBD2 (6 bases). Per the germline V gene, CDR1 is SGHAT and CDR2 is FQNNGV. The CDR3 is 14 amino acids. The CDR3 sequence is CVSSTLACEDTQYL. The CDR3 DNA follows: TGTGTCAGCAGTACTCTAGCGTGTGAAGATACGCAGTATTTG.

This clonotype turned up a few times. No conserved phenylalanine or tryptophan ends this CDR3, so it is likely a read error. The chain uses TRBV20-1 and TRBJ2-3; D is uncertain. Trimming shortened V by 1 base and J by 0 bases, and 14 bases separated the two germline ends. The CDR3 is 16 amino acids. Per germline, CDR1 DFQATT and CDR2 SNEGSKA (reference sequence). The CDR3 loop is CSARGGADTSTDTQYL. Here the CDR3 DNA reads TGCAGTGCTAGAGGTGGAGCAGACACTAGCACAGATACGCAGTATCTT.